This T cell receptor (beta chain) was sequenced in a study of beta chain features in type 1 diabetes (dated by TCRdb to 2016 to 2019). Regarding the study in general: Patients and healthy donors did not differ in mean age, gender distribution, total cell number or subset yield. A total of over 90,000,000 sorted cells were examined across all samples, and a strong correlation was observed between cell number per subset and RNA yield. In the study, recently diagnosed type 1 diabetes patients and matched healthy donors were compared on the TCRB repertoires of their sorted circulating CD4+ T cell subsets. Regulatory and stem cell-like memory subsets were obtained from only 8 patients and about eight healthy donors, while naive and central memory subsets were obtained from all 28 donors. What the authors observed across the whole study: Only small numbers of individuals were included in the HLA sub-analyses, which left unresolved whether HLA type had any influence on TCRB rearrangement. Because cDNA rather than genomic DNA was sequenced, highly expressing activated cells could have been over-represented, although no difference in activation and CD3 levels was found between groups. Patients with type 1 diabetes made fewer insertions and deleted more nucleotides at VDJ recombination sites, implying thymic rearrangement abnormalities. PCR might favor shorter templates, but patient and control samples were amplified and corrected together, so any skew would affect both groups equally. Naive, central memory and regulatory TCRB repertoires appeared to be more similar among patients than among healthy donors. A moderate but significant shortening of TCRB CDR3 length was observed in type 1 diabetes patients in all four CD4+ subsets.

The CDR3 numbers 17 residues from cysteine through phenylalanine. Of the read, only the CDR3 DNA is kept; its 51 bases are in frame from base 1. For this chain, trimming is 1 base at the V end and 5 bases at the J end, and the number of junction bases without a gene match is 11. CDR1 is given as MGHDK and CDR2 as SYGVNS, both from the germline V gene. The High Capacity cDNA Reverse Transcription Kit was used to reverse transcribe all of the isolated RNA, meaning that expressed TCRB transcripts were what got sequenced. Naive, central memory and regulatory T cell samples underwent deep immunoSEQ sequencing, averaging about 3.57 million total reads per sample. Sorted cells were lysed in RLT buffer and RNA was extracted with DNase-treated RNeasy Micro or Mini kits, depending on cell number. To prevent cross-contamination, each cell subset was processed individually, whereas patient and healthy donor samples were processed jointly. Using the immunoSEQ multiplex PCR, TCRB sequences were amplified from cDNA into 87-bp fragments spanning the CDR3 region. The amplicons were sequenced using the Illumina HiSeq platform. In the authors' own workflow: Synthetic template baselines were used to correct PCR bias computationally, reads within Hamming distance 2 were collapsed, and singletons that could not be merged were discarded. Reads were aligned against IMGT to assign V, D and J genes, CDR3 length and insertions or deletions at six rearrangement sites. Within each subset, clonotype counts were normalized to sorted cell number, and only after that were true diversity and Gini coefficients computed with the tcR R package. Repertoire sharing was quantified using the overlap coefficient calculated on TCRB nucleotide sequences. Out-of-frame TCRB sequences from naive cells were analyzed as a proxy for the pre-selection repertoire. This immuneACCESS table, as held by TCRdb, lists in-frame sequences with V and J called but not all clones. Of the missing ones, under half trace to an unresolved V gene in checked studies; the others have no known cause. From that table come the V and J calls and clone size; the DNA was used to work out D and trimming. In all, the sample holds some 700,000 clones, and 10% to 15% of those were seen once. The biggest ten clones account for less than 0.025% of the sample.

With regard to this clone: Its cognate antigen has yet to be identified. No base qualities exist here, and no much larger clone lies one base off it.

From each donor, a single peripheral blood sample of about 100 mL on average was drawn into heparinised tubes. Using a panel that included CD45RO, CCR7, CD25, CD127, CD95 and CD27, naive, central memory, regulatory and stem cell-like memory CD4+ T cells were sorted on a BD FACSAria II. Every sorted population had a purity above 95%. PBMCs were isolated right away by Lymphoprep density gradient centrifugation and were stained directly, without culture. So that batch effects would be minimized, each experiment stained and sorted samples in pairs, pairing one healthy donor with one patient. This receptor was identified in a man aged 18 to 30 with type 1 diabetes. The sequenced sample consisted of naive CD4+ T cells from blood. Sample cell subset or site, as interpreted from the label and publication: true naive CD4+ T cells. The chain employs TRBV25-1 and TRBJ1-3, with 7 bases matching TRBD1. The nucleotide sequence is TGTGCCAGCAGTGAATTGGGACAGTCAGAAGGCAGAAACACCATATATTTT. Translation gives CASSELGQSEGRNTIYF.